These 26 T cell receptor beta chains share one sample of origin, sequenced in a study of regulatory T cells in long-lasting Graves disease. Time point denoted: newly diagnosed GD, antithyroid drugs for less than 3 months. Construction of the TCR library relied on RNA isolated from PBMCs. TCR beta libraries were built with iRepertoire HTBI primers and Arm-PCR of CDR3 regions. TCRdb itself ran the multiplex PCR reads through MiXCR, one entry per CDR3 protein. The sample holds about 540,000 distinct CDR3 sequences, approximately 13% seen once. The sample was also reused in another study, on T cells in Graves' hyperthyroidism and ophthalmopathy.

Sequenced here: peripheral blood mononuclear cells (PBMCs), sampled at new diagnosis, from a patient treated with antithyroid drugs. The receptors here all came from a man aged 25 to 45 with Graves disease.

This clonotype was picked up a small number of times. Written as DNA, the CDR3 is TGCAGTGCTAGAGATCCGACCTTAAACACCGGGGAGCTGTTTTTT. Translation: CSARDPTLNTGELFF. V is TRBV20-1 and J is TRBJ2-2; D uncertain. This CDR3 is built from 15 residues. V shed 0 bases and J shed 2 bases, with 10 bases lying between them. The V gene's germline CDR1 is DFQATT and CDR2 SNEGSKA (reference sequence).

At least ten counts were recorded for this clonotype. This chain uses TRBV28 with TRBJ2-1, with D hard to call. The ends were cut back, 6 bases at V and 1 base at J, with 10 bases in the middle. Germline V gives CDR1 MDHEN, CDR2 SYDVKM. The length of the CDR3 is 14 residues. The DNA for the CDR3 is TGTGCCAGCAGCCCCGGGCGGTCCTACAATGAGCAGTTCTTC. It encodes CASSPGRSYNEQFF.

The chain combines TRBV12-3 or TRBV12-4 with TRBJ2-1; no clear D gene. The CDR3 loop spans 13 amino acids. V was trimmed by 6 bases and J by 9 bases, leaving 15 bases between them. The CDR3 nucleotides are TGTGCCAGCAGCCCCCGGTCGAGGCCTGAGCAGTTCTTC. Its protein is CASSPRSRPEQFF.

This clonotype was found a few times. The rearrangement joins TRBV30 to TRBJ2-2, with 7 bases aligning to TRBD1. The CDR3 runs to 13 residues. Germline assignment: CDR1 GTSNPN and CDR2 SVGIG (reference sequence). J lost 0 bases, V lost 5 bases, and 0 bases had no gene match. The DNA of the CDR3 is TGTGCCTGGGACAGGGCGAACACCGGGGAGCTGTTTTTT. This encodes CAWDRANTGELFF.

The chain employs TRBV2 and TRBJ2-7; maybe TRBD2 (6 bases). The germline V gene has CDR1 SNHLY and CDR2 FYNNEI. Trimming shortened V by 10 bases and J by 0 bases, and 22 bases separated the two germline ends. The CDR3 is 16 amino acids. CDR3 sequence reads: CAIGSLVAEISYEQYF. The CDR3 region has the DNA TGTGCCATCGGTTCGCTAGTAGCGGAAATCTCCTACGAGCAGTACTTC.

The V gene is TRBV3-1, the J gene TRBJ2-1; 11 bases are shared with TRBD2. There are 17 residues in the CDR3. Germline values: CDR1 LGHDT, CDR2 YNNKEL (reference sequence). Losses at the gene ends were 3 bases for V and 6 bases for J; bases not matched to a gene: 10. The chain's CDR3 is CASSQAGGLAGPNEQFF. CDR3 in DNA: TGTGCCAGCAGCCAGGCAGGAGGACTAGCGGGCCCCAATGAGCAGTTCTTC.

About this clonotype: The junction shows a germline mismatch at one end, possibly a read error. J is TRBJ1-1 and V is TRBV7-9; TRBD1 is a possible D gene (5 bases). The CDR3 is made up of 12 amino acids. CDR1 and CDR2 from the germline V gene are SEHNR and FQNEAQ (reference sequence). The CDR3: CASSSGRGEAIF. For the CDR3, the DNA is TGTGCCAGCAGCTCGGGGAGGGGTGAAGCTATCTTT.

A word on this clonotype: A much larger clone differs by one base, so this may be a read error. The rearrangement joins TRBV6-1 to TRBJ2-2, with 8 bases matching TRBD1. The CDR3 runs to 15 residues. Germline V lookup: CDR1 MNHNS, CDR2 SASEGT. The CDR3 DNA is TGTGCCAGCAGAGACAGGGGTTCCTACACCGGGGGGCTGTTTTTT. Amino acid sequence: CASRDRGSYTGGLFF.

This clonotype came up many times. The chain is built from TRBV9 and TRBJ2-1; maybe TRBD1 (5 bases). CDR1 and CDR2 (germline): SGDLS, YYNGEE. The CDR3 loop spans 14 amino acids. V lost 3 bases and J lost 7, with 14 bases in between. CDR3 amino acids: CASSARGSGNEQFF. Here the CDR3 DNA reads TGTGCCAGCAGCGCAAGGGGTTCCGGGAATGAGCAGTTCTTC.

Concerning this clonotype itself: Since no conserved phenylalanine or tryptophan closes the CDR3, a read error is the likely cause. The chain has TRBV11-2 and TRBJ2-5, with a possible D match to TRBD1 (5 bases). The length of the CDR3 is 13 residues. Per the germline V gene, CDR1 is SGHAT and CDR2 is FQNNGV. The V and J ends lost 4 bases and 5 bases respectively, with 11 bases between them. CDR3 protein: CASSWQGRETQYY. The CDR3 nucleotides are TGTGCCAGCAGCTGGCAGGGAAGGGAGACCCAGTACTAC.

The chain combines TRBV7-2 with TRBJ1-2, with 8 bases fitting TRBD1. The CDR3 covers 15 residues. The V segment lost 5 bases and the J segment 8 bases; nucleotides outside the gene matches: 13. Germline lookup yields CDR1 SGHTA and CDR2 FQGNSA. The CDR3 DNA follows: TGTGCCAGCAGCCCGGGTAGGACAGGGACCGGGGGCTACACCTTC. Encoded protein: CASSPGRTGTGGYTF.

This clonotype appeared many times. This CDR3 is CSATPDRGIDGYTF. DNA of the CDR3: TGCAGTGCAACCCCTGACAGGGGGATAGATGGCTACACCTTC. V and J are TRBV20-1 and TRBJ1-2, with TRBD1 identical over 9 bases. V was pared by 6 bases and J by 6 bases, with 11 bases of the junction left unmatched. Germline CDR1 is DFQATT and CDR2 is SNEGSKA (reference sequence). The CDR3 is 14 residues long.

For this clonotype: A read error may explain this, as a much larger clone is one base away. This chain joins TRBV7-2 and TRBJ2-1; D could derive from TRBD1 or TRBD2 (6 bases each). Germline V gives CDR1 SGHTA, CDR2 FQGNSA. The CDR3 spans 14 residues. The chain's CDR3 is CASSPEGVGDEQLF. The CDR3 bases are TGTGCCAGCAGCCCGGAGGGGGTTGGCGATGAGCAGCTCTTC.

This chain uses TRBV6-1 with TRBJ2-3; D uncertain. The germline V and J ends were trimmed by 11 bases and 8 bases, with 11 bases remaining between them. Looked up from germline, CDR1 is MNHNS and CDR2 is SASEGT. CDR3 length equals 10 residues. CDR3 nucleotides: TGTGCCTCATATAAGAGTACGCAGTATTTT. As protein: CASYKSTQYF.

Note on this clonotype: At one of its ends the junction is not consistent with the germline gene, which may arise from a read error. The V and J genes are TRBV12-3 or TRBV12-4 and TRBJ2-5, with a tentative D call TRBD2 (6 bases). The length of the CDR3 is 15 residues. CDR3 DNA: TGTACCAGCAGTTTGGCGGAGGGCCCCTGGGAGACCCAGTACTTC. This encodes CTSSLAEGPWETQYF.

This clonotype showed up many times. This chain joins TRBV28 and TRBJ2-3; D possibly matches TRBD1 or TRBD2 (5 bases each). Trimming cost V 5 bases and J 5 bases, with 17 bases left between them. This CDR3 is built from 15 residues. Germline CDR1 is MDHEN and CDR2 is SYDVKM. In DNA, the CDR3 is TGTGCCAGCAGTACGCCGGGACGGAGAAAAGATACGCAGTATTTT. Its translation is CASSTPGRRKDTQYF.

This clonotype was picked up many times. J is TRBJ2-6 and V is TRBV6-5; 7 nucleotides line up with TRBD1. Germline loops: CDR1 MNHEY, CDR2 SVGAGI. CDR3 length: 17 residues. V gave up 0 bases and J gave up 2 bases; unmatched junction bases: 4. CDR3 nucleotide sequence: TGTGCCAGCAGTTACTCAGGGGGCGCGGCTGGGGCCAACGTCCTGACTTTC. Translating gives CASSYSGGAAGANVLTF.

This clonotype showed up many times. The rearrangement uses TRBV11-2 and TRBJ1-1, with D possibly TRBD1 on 5 matching bases. CDR1 is SGHAT, CDR2 FQNNGV, per germline. Between the trimmed V and J ends, which lost 5 bases and 1 base, there was a span of 14 bases. The length of the CDR3 is 15 residues. CDR3 region: CASSITGTPNTEAFF. The CDR3, as DNA: TGTGCCAGCAGCATAACGGGGACGCCGAACACTGAAGCTTTCTTT.

The chain is built from TRBV30 and TRBJ2-1; no clear D gene. CDR1 GTSNPN and CDR2 SVGIG come from the germline V gene (reference sequence). The CDR3 length is 17 residues. V lost 1 base and J 5 bases, leaving 21 bases between the germline ends. In DNA, the CDR3 is TGTGCCTGGAGTGGTATCTCTCTAACCTCTTCCAACAATGAGCAGTTCTTC. Amino acids: CAWSGISLTSSNNEQFF.

This clonotype has ten or more counts. The V call is TRBV5-1, the J call TRBJ2-7; D is possibly TRBD1 or TRBD2 (5 bases each). Trimming took off 0 bases at V and 2 bases at J, with 12 bases between the two ends. From germline, CDR1 is SGHRS and CDR2 YFSETQ. CDR3 length: 15 residues. The CDR3 DNA reads as TGCGCCAGCAGCTTGGAATTGGGGGAGCCCTACGAGCAGTACTTC. Translated: CASSLELGEPYEQYF. Filled out from reference TRBV5-1 and TRBJ2-7, the complete variable domain reads KAGVTQTPRYLIKTRGQQVTLSCSPISGHRSVSWYQQTPGQGLQFLFEYFSETQRNKGNFPGRFSGRQFSNSRSEMNVSTLELGDSALYLCASSLELGEPYEQYFGPGTRLTVT.

The sample holds many counts of this clonotype. V gene TRBV28 combines with J gene TRBJ2-1, with D possibly being TRBD1 (6 bases). Trimming removed 4 bases from V and 6 bases from J, with 13 bases in between. The CDR3 is 14 residues long. Germline V CDR1 and CDR2: MDHEN, SYDVKM. CDR3 protein: CASSWPAGANEQFF. The CDR3 DNA sequence: TGTGCCAGCAGTTGGCCAGCAGGGGCCAATGAGCAGTTCTTC.

There are many counts of this clonotype. The chain employs TRBV6-9 and TRBJ2-5; 10 positions agree with TRBD2. V shed 3 bases and J 5 bases; nucleotides not matched to a gene: 3. Germline V gives CDR1 MNHGY, CDR2 SVAAGI. CDR3 length: 14 amino acids. The CDR3 DNA sequence: TGTGCCAGCAGTTACTTTAGCGGGGGGGAGACCCAGTACTTC. Translating gives CASSYFSGGETQYF.

This clonotype was found a few times. V usage is TRBV4-1 and J usage is TRBJ1-3; D uncertain. The CDR3 spans 16 residues. V was pared by 4 bases and J by 0 bases, with 13 bases between. Germline V gene data show CDR1 as MGHRA and CDR2 as YSYEKL. CDR3 DNA: TGCGCCAGCAGCCTATCTTTAGGCGCCTCTGGAAACACCATATATTTT. Amino acids: CASSLSLGASGNTIYF.

This clonotype was observed at least ten times. V is TRBV15 and J is TRBJ2-1, with D possibly matching TRBD2 (5 bases). The CDR3 contains 16 residues. V gave up 0 bases and J gave up 1 base, with 10 bases separating them. Looked up from germline, CDR1 is LNHNV and CDR2 is YYDKDF (reference sequence). CDR3 loop: CATSRDRGWSYNEQFF. CDR3 coding DNA: TGTGCCACCAGCAGAGATCGGGGATGGTCCTACAATGAGCAGTTCTTC.

The sample holds many counts of this clonotype. The gene calls are TRBV12-5 and TRBJ2-1; tentative D call: TRBD2 (5 bases). The germline V gene encodes CDR1 LGHNT and CDR2 FRNRAP. The V and J ends lost 9 bases and 5 bases respectively, with 17 bases between them. The CDR3 has 14 residues. CDR3 nucleotide sequence: TGTGCTAGCTGGCCTGGACTGAAGGACAATGAGCAGTTCTTC. This encodes CASWPGLKDNEQFF.

This clonotype has a count of ten or more. The chain couples TRBV7-9 to TRBJ1-5; TRBD1 agrees at 7 bases. Germline trimming cut 5 bases from V and 6 bases from J; bases unmatched to any gene: 7. The CDR3 extends over 14 amino acids. Germline lookup yields CDR1 SEHNR and CDR2 FQNEAQ (reference sequence). In DNA, the CDR3 is TGTGCCAGCAGCCGTACAGGGGTCGGTCAGCCCCAGCATTTT. Protein product: CASSRTGVGQPQHF.